This T cell receptor (beta chain) was sequenced in a study of OX40 agonist ivuxolimab in advanced cancers. Across the study: Patients were infused with ivuxolimab every 2 weeks at 0.01 to 10 mg/kg. Three patients had partial responses: one hepatocellular carcinoma, two cutaneous melanoma.

The cohort excluded patients with autoimmune disease history or systemic immunosuppression. The protocol was immunoSEQ multiplex PCR, while the TCRdb copy is restricted to in-frame clones and leaves out a portion. The sample has about 60,000 clones; about 88% are singletons. This clonotype originated in an adult with an advanced solid tumor such as melanoma, head and neck, liver or kidney cancer. Sequences were derived from CD4+ or CD8+ T cells sorted from blood, sampled in a trial of the OX40 agonist ivuxolimab.

This CDR3 reads CASSLSSVLNAFF. CDR3 DNA sequence: TGCGCCAGCAGCTTGTCGTCAGTCCTGAATGCTTTCTTT. The chain uses TRBV5-1 and TRBJ1-1; D unclear. The CDR3 runs to 13 residues. V was trimmed by 1 base and J by 11 bases, leaving 15 bases between them. CDR1 is SGHRS and CDR2 is YFSETQ in the germline V gene.